These 20 T cell receptor beta chains were all obtained from the same sample, sequenced in a study of blood T cell repertoires in COVID-19. The assay was immunoSEQ multiplex PCR, and TCRdb's table has in-frame clones only and misses some. The data contain hundreds of thousands of clones, approximately 83% of them singletons. The sample taken for sequencing was PBMCs or T cells enriched from blood (not recorded which). Receptors were obtained from a woman in her forties or fifties who had been exposed to COVID-19.

V usage is TRBV5-8 and J usage is TRBJ1-1, with unresolved D. Trimming shortened V by 1 base and J by 5 bases, and 3 bases separated the two germline ends. The CDR3 consists of 11 residues. From germline, CDR1 is SGHTS and CDR2 YDEGEE. CDR3 region: CASSLRTEAFF. CDR3 nucleotide sequence: TGTGCCAGCAGCTTGCGGACTGAAGCTTTCTTT.

The sample holds one count of this clone. This chain uses TRBV12-3 or TRBV12-4 with TRBJ2-7; no firm D call. The CDR3 covers 11 residues. V lost 3 bases to trimming and J lost 6 bases, with 6 bases between them. DNA for the CDR3: TGTGCCAGCAGTTTGTCAGGCGAGCAGTACTTC. Residues: CASSLSGEQYF.

V gene TRBV25-1 combines with J gene TRBJ2-1; 11 bases line up with TRBD2. The V gene's germline CDR1 is MGHDK and CDR2 SYGVNS. The CDR3 has 15 residues. J was trimmed by 4 bases and V by 4 bases; bases with no gene match: 3. In DNA, the CDR3 is TGTGCCAGCAGTGCCGGGACTAGCGGTTACAATGAGCAGTTCTTC. Amino acid sequence: CASSAGTSGYNEQFF.

The V call is TRBV25-1, the J call TRBJ1-3; D is perhaps TRBD1 (6 bases). Germline V CDR1 and CDR2: MGHDK, SYGVNS. The V and J ends lost 3 bases and 0 bases respectively, with 12 bases between them. CDR3 length: 16 residues. The CDR3 region is CASSEGDRISGNTIYF. CDR3 in DNA: TGTGCCAGCAGTGAGGGAGACAGGATCTCTGGAAACACCATATATTTT. Supplemented by reference TRBV25-1 and TRBJ1-3, the full variable domain reads EADIYQTPRYLVIGTGKKITLECSQTMGHDKMYWYQQDPGMELHLIHYSYGVNSTEKGDLSSESTVSRIRTEHFPLTLESARPSHTSQYLCASSEGDRISGNTIYFGEGSWLTVV.

This rearrangement joins TRBV5-4 to TRBJ2-1, with D perhaps TRBD2 (6 bases). CDR1 and CDR2 (germline): SGHNT, YYREEE (reference sequence). The CDR3 spans 15 residues. V was trimmed by 0 bases and J by 0 bases, leaving 7 bases between them. This CDR3 is CASSLVGGSYNEQFF. In nucleotides, the CDR3 is TGTGCCAGCAGCTTGGTGGGGGGCTCCTACAATGAGCAGTTCTTC.

The chain is built from TRBV5-1 and TRBJ2-1, with 11 bases aligning to TRBD2. The CDR3 runs 16 residues. CDR1 and CDR2 from the germline V gene are SGHRS and YFSETQ. The J segment lost 7 bases and the V segment lost 4 bases, leaving 10 bases of the junction unmatched. In DNA, the CDR3 is TGCGCCAGCAGCCCCGGCCTAGCGGGGGGTCGAAATGAGCAGTTCTTC. Translation: CASSPGLAGGRNEQFF.

This chain connects TRBV5-4 to TRBJ2-5, with 10 bases matching TRBD2. The CDR3 length is 16 residues. V lost 3 bases to trimming and J lost 5 bases; unmatched junction nucleotides: 10. Germline assignment: CDR1 SGHNT and CDR2 YYREEE (reference sequence). The CDR3 DNA sequence: TGTGCCAGCAGCTCCACGCAGCGGGGGGGCTTGGAGACCCAGTACTTC. It is translated as CASSSTQRGGLETQYF.

This chain uses TRBV5-1 with TRBJ2-3, with D perhaps TRBD1 (6 bases). The V gene lost 4 bases and the J gene lost 2 bases, with 11 bases spanning the gap. The CDR3 has 14 amino acids. Looked up from germline, CDR1 is SGHRS and CDR2 is YFSETQ. The CDR3 sequence: CASSVGQFTDTQYF. The CDR3 coding sequence is TGCGCCAGCAGCGTCGGACAGTTCACAGATACGCAGTATTTT.

This clone was recorded only once. The chain carries TRBV5-6 and TRBJ1-5, with D maybe TRBD1 (6 bases). V was cut by 2 bases and J by 0 bases, with 15 bases left in between. The CDR3 runs to 17 residues. Germline V gene data show CDR1 as SGHDT and CDR2 as YYEEEE. The CDR3 spells CASSFGQLRLSNQPQHF. For the CDR3, the DNA is TGTGCCAGCAGCTTTGGACAGCTAAGACTTAGCAATCAGCCCCAGCATTTT.

The chain is built from TRBV10-3 and TRBJ2-2; 8 nucleotides match TRBD2. J was trimmed by 2 bases and V by 0 bases; bases with no gene match: 5. The CDR3 spans 17 residues. Germline-derived CDR1 and CDR2 are ENHRY and SYGVKD. CDR3 sequence (DNA): TGTGCCATCAGTGAGTCCCTAGCGGGTCTCAACACCGGGGAGCTGTTTTTT. Translating it yields CAISESLAGLNTGELFF.

Remarks on this clone: Other DNA sequences from this sample encode an identical CDR3 as well. This chain uses TRBV5-1 with TRBJ1-3, with no clear D. Germline CDR1 is SGHRS and CDR2 is YFSETQ. Trimming took off 0 bases at V and 0 bases at J, with 4 bases between the two ends. CDR3 length: 14 amino acids. The CDR3 sequence: CASSLGGSGNTIYF. The CDR3 DNA follows: TGCGCCAGCAGCTTGGGCGGCTCTGGAAACACCATATATTTT.

This clone was seen a handful of times. The chain has TRBV19 and TRBJ1-2, with D possibly being TRBD1 (5 bases). Germline-derived CDR1 and CDR2 are LNHDA and SQIVND (reference sequence). V was trimmed by 1 base and J by 2 bases, leaving 5 bases between them. The CDR3 runs to 13 residues. CDR3 sequence: CASSIAGNYGYTF. For the CDR3, the DNA is TGTGCCAGTAGTATAGCAGGGAACTATGGCTACACCTTC.

The rearrangement joins TRBV19 to TRBJ1-6; the D is unclear. The length of the CDR3 is 16 residues. The germline V and J ends were trimmed by 4 bases and 9 bases, with 19 bases remaining between them. Germline V gives CDR1 LNHDA, CDR2 SQIVND (reference sequence). The CDR3, as DNA: TGTGCCAGTAGTACGACCCGGACCGGAGGGAGTTCACCCCTCCACTTT. This translates into CASSTTRTGGSSPLHF.

The V gene is TRBV7-2, the J gene TRBJ1-3; D remains ambiguous. Trimming removed 6 bases from V and 3 bases from J, with 12 bases in between. Germline V CDR1 and CDR2: SGHTA, FQGNSA. The CDR3 has 14 residues. CDR3 sequence reads: CASSRGQVGNTIYF. The CDR3 DNA sequence: TGTGCCAGCAGTCGCGGGCAGGTTGGAAACACCATATATTTT.

The chain carries TRBV3-1 (or the pseudogene TRBV3-2) and TRBJ1-1, with 8 nucleotides matching TRBD1. The V segment lost 8 bases and the J segment 1 base; nucleotides outside the gene matches: 9. The CDR3 spans 15 residues. In germline, CDR1 is LGHDT, CDR2 YNNKEL (reference sequence). Here the CDR3 reads CASGGGDRGNTEAFF. The CDR3 DNA sequence: TGTGCCAGCGGAGGGGGAGACAGGGGGAACACTGAAGCTTTCTTT.

This chain connects TRBV5-6 to TRBJ1-2; the D gene is possibly TRBD1 (6 bases). The CDR3 length is 13 residues. Trimming took 0 bases from V and 8 from J, leaving 11 bases between them. Germline values: CDR1 SGHDT, CDR2 YYEEEE. The CDR3 reads CASSLVGAGGYTF. CDR3 nucleotide sequence: TGTGCCAGCAGCTTGGTGGGGGCAGGAGGCTACACCTTC.

The J gene is TRBJ1-1, the V gene TRBV13, with 11 bases matching TRBD1. Germline V gene sequence: CDR1 PRHDT, CDR2 FYEKMQ (reference sequence). The CDR3 extends over 15 amino acids. The junction had 5 bases not matched to a gene; V was cut back by 4 bases and J by 4 bases. CDR3 amino acids: CASSSPGQGVTEAFF. Here the CDR3 DNA reads TGTGCCAGCAGCTCTCCGGGACAGGGGGTCACTGAAGCTTTCTTT.

This rearrangement joins TRBV10-3 to TRBJ1-1, with TRBD1 as a possible D gene (5 bases). The CDR3 contains 13 residues. Per germline, CDR1 ENHRY and CDR2 SYGVKD. V was pared by 6 bases and J by 4 bases, with 12 bases between. In DNA, the CDR3 is TGTGCCATCAGACTGGGCCAGGGCACTGAAGCTTTCTTT. Its translation: CAIRLGQGTEAFF.

This chain connects TRBV20-1 to TRBJ1-6; D is possibly TRBD1 (6 bases). V lost 3 bases, J lost 6 bases, and 9 bases lay in between. The CDR3 runs 13 residues. Per germline, CDR1 DFQATT and CDR2 SNEGSKA (reference sequence). The CDR3 is CSASPRGNSPLHF. The CDR3 DNA reads as TGCAGTGCTAGTCCCAGGGGTAATTCACCCCTCCACTTT.

V gene TRBV3-1 (or the pseudogene TRBV3-2) combines with J gene TRBJ2-2, with D tentatively TRBD2 (5 bases). From germline, CDR1 is LGHDT and CDR2 YNNKEL (reference sequence). V was cut by 1 base and J by 4 bases, with 13 bases left in between. The CDR3 is 16 residues long. The CDR3 loop is CASSQGTLRGTGELFF. CDR3 nucleotides: TGTGCCAGCAGCCAAGGGACCCTCCGGGGCACCGGGGAGCTGTTTTTT.